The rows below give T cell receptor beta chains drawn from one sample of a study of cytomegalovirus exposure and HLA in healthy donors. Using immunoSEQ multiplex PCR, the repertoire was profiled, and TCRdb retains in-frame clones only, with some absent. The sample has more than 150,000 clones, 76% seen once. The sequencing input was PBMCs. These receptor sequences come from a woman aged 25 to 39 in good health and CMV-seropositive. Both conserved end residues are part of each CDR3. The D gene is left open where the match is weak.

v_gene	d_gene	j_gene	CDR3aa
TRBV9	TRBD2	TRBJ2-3	CASSLGGGATDTQYF
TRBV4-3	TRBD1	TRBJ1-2	CASSPDRGYGYTF
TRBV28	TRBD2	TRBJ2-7	CASSLRTSGGYEQYF
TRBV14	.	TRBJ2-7	CASSQVTTEQYF
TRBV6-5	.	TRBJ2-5	CASSYGGAWQETQYF
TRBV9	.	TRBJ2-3	CASSGVDRGTDTQYF
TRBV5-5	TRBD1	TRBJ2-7	CASSNRDRAYEQYF
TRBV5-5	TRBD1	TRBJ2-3	CASTPGQGTDTQYF
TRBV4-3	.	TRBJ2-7	CASSQLRDTSYEQYF
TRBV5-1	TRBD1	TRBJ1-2	CASNLGDSLGYTF
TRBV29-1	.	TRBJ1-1	CSVQSRGRGNTEAFF
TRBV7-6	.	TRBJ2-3	CASSPGGGGGRSTDTQYF
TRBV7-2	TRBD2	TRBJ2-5	CASNQRGRAETQYF
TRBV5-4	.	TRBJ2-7	CASSSTGRDYEQYF
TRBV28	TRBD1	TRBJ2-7	CATVQGTGAPYEQYF
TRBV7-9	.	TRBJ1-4	CASSLGQELFF
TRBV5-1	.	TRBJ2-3	CASSLATGDTDTQYF
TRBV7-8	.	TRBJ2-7	CASSLGSSDEQYF
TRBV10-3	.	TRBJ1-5	CAISVGVSNQPQHF
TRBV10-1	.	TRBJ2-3	CASSDRGTDTQYF
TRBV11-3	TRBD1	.	CASSLGTGAYEQYF
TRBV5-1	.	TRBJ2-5	CASRLGSGVETQYF
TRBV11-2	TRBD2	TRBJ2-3	CASSSGLAGPTDTQYF